This T cell receptor beta chain emerged from a study of blood T cells in healthy people across ages. This clonotype has only a few counts. Alongside a J-beta primer mix, a sample-barcoded 5' primer served in a second PCR lasting roughly 7 to 12 cycles. In TCRdb, the 5' RACE reads were re-called with MiXCR into one record per CDR3 protein. The sample consists of around 870,000 distinct CDR3 sequences, roughly 26% of them appearing once. This CDR3 has 13 residues. Germline CDR1 MNHNS, CDR2 SASEGT. V was clipped by 5 bases and J by 3 bases, with 10 bases between them. The origin of this receptor is a woman of 80 years or more in good health. The J gene is TRBJ1-1, the V gene TRBV6-1; maybe TRBD1 (6 bases). Sequencing input: blood. The CDR3 region has the DNA TGTGCCAGCAGTATTCAGGGGTACACTGAAGCTTTCTTT. It specifies CASSIQGYTEAFF.